The 32 T cell receptor beta chains below were found in one sample sequenced in a study of blood T cell repertoires in COVID-19. Using immunoSEQ multiplex PCR, the repertoire was profiled, and TCRdb retains in-frame clones only, with some absent. This repertoire shows over 250,000 clones, about 88% found once; its top ten account for 2.6%. The sample comprised PBMCs or T cells enriched from blood (not recorded which). These receptor sequences come from a man aged 55 to 70 who had recovered from COVID-19.

The J gene is TRBJ2-5, the V gene TRBV7-9; D unresolved. The V gene's germline CDR1 is SEHNR and CDR2 FQNEAQ (reference sequence). V was pared by 8 bases and J by 5 bases, with 12 bases between. There are 12 residues in the CDR3. The CDR3 spells CASSSSEETQYF. DNA for the CDR3: TGTGCCAGCTCGAGTTCGGAGGAGACCCAGTACTTC.

The chain joins TRBV4-1 to TRBJ2-4; D uncertain. The CDR3 extends over 14 amino acids. Germline V lookup: CDR1 MGHRA, CDR2 YSYEKL. The V end was cut by 2 bases, the J end by 6 bases, with 11 bases between. CDR3 DNA: TGCGCCAGCAGCCAAATTAACAGATTAAACATTCAGTACTTC. Its protein product is CASSQINRLNIQYF.

V usage is TRBV19 and J usage is TRBJ2-2; TRBD2 might be the D (7 bases). Germline V gene lookup returns CDR1 LNHDA and CDR2 SQIVND (reference sequence). V lost 7 bases and J 5 bases, leaving 17 bases between the germline ends. This CDR3 has 15 amino acids. The CDR3 here is CASKTGGHSTGELFF. The CDR3 coding sequence is TGTGCCAGTAAAACGGGGGGACACTCTACCGGGGAGCTGTTTTTT.

The gene calls are TRBV24-1 and TRBJ2-5; D perhaps matches TRBD2 (7 bases). The V and J ends lost 11 bases and 7 bases respectively, with 19 bases between them. The length of the CDR3 is 13 residues. Germline V CDR1 and CDR2: KGHDR, SFDVKD. CDR3 bases: TGTGCCATCGGGGGCGGGGGCTCCGTGACCCAGTACTTC. It specifies CAIGGGGSVTQYF.

This clone was recorded a few times. J is TRBJ2-7 and V is TRBV12-3 or TRBV12-4; 8 bases agree with TRBD2. The CDR3 loop spans 12 amino acids. V trimming: 4 bases; J trimming: 9 bases; junction bases outside the gene matches: 5. The CDR3 DNA follows: TGTGCCAGCAGTTCAGGACTAGCCGGGCAGTACTTC. It translates to CASSSGLAGQYF.

The genes are TRBV7-9 and TRBJ1-3; D remains unclear. This CDR3 is built from 17 residues. V gave up 2 bases and J gave up 1 base, with 15 bases separating them. Germline V gives CDR1 SEHNR, CDR2 FQNEAQ (reference sequence). CDR3 protein: CASSLWETLGSGNTIYF. The CDR3 nucleotides read TGTGCCAGCAGCTTATGGGAGACTCTGGGGTCTGGAAACACCATATATTTT.

The rearrangement uses TRBV30 and TRBJ2-7; no firm D call. The CDR3 totals 15 residues. V dropped 0 bases and J dropped 0 bases, with 12 bases sitting between them. CDR1 is GTSNPN and CDR2 is SVGIG in the germline V gene (reference sequence). CDR3 sequence (DNA): TGTGCCTGGAGTGTACTTCCCCTAAGCTCCTACGAGCAGTACTTC. It specifies CAWSVLPLSSYEQYF.

The J gene is TRBJ2-1, the V gene TRBV12-3 or TRBV12-4; perhaps TRBD2 as D (6 bases). The ends were cut back, 4 bases at V and 9 bases at J, with 13 bases in the middle. The CDR3 has 13 residues. The CDR3 DNA follows: TGTGCCAGCAGTTCGGGACTTTCCATTGAGCAGTTCTTC. It specifies CASSSGLSIEQFF.

The rearrangement uses TRBV19 and TRBJ2-7, with 7 bases identical to TRBD1. After removal of 5 bases from V and 2 bases from J, the junction contained 12 bases not matched to a gene. The CDR3 totals 16 residues. The V gene's germline CDR1 is LNHDA and CDR2 SQIVND (reference sequence). The CDR3 region is CASSALTGQAPYEQYF. CDR3 sequence (DNA): TGTGCCAGTAGTGCCCTGACAGGGCAAGCGCCCTACGAGCAGTACTTC.

V gene TRBV24-1 combines with J gene TRBJ2-2; the D gene is possibly TRBD1 (7 bases). Deletions cut 3 bases from V and 6 bases from J, with 10 bases between. The CDR3 totals 14 residues. Germline assignment: CDR1 KGHDR and CDR2 SFDVKD. The CDR3 region is CATSDPRGAGELFF. In DNA, the CDR3 is TGTGCCACCAGTGATCCCAGGGGGGCCGGGGAGCTGTTTTTT.

DNA for the CDR3: TGTGCCAGCGGGACTTCTTTCAATCAGCCCCAGCATTTT. Translation: CASGTSFNQPQHF. This rearrangement joins TRBV6-5 to TRBJ1-5, with D possibly TRBD1 on 5 matching bases. The CDR3 sequence is 13 residues long. Germline values: CDR1 MNHEY, CDR2 SVGAGI. V gave up 8 bases and J gave up 3 bases, with 11 bases separating them.

V gene TRBV25-1 combines with J gene TRBJ1-5, with 7 bases lining up with TRBD1. V was clipped by 2 bases and J by 0 bases; unmatched bases: 1. Germline CDR1 is MGHDK and CDR2 is SYGVNS. This CDR3 spans 15 amino acids. CDR3 region: CASSEQGDSNQPQHF. The CDR3 nucleotides read TGTGCCAGCAGTGAACAGGGGGATAGCAATCAGCCCCAGCATTTT.

V is TRBV27 and J is TRBJ2-7; 9 bases are a match to TRBD1. The germline V gene encodes CDR1 MNHEY and CDR2 SMNVEV (reference sequence). With 7 bases clipped from V and 4 bases from J, the junction kept 8 bases outside the gene matches. CDR3 length: 14 amino acids. The CDR3 nucleotides are TGTGCCAGCACCTCCGGGACAGGGTCTTACGAGCAGTACTTC. Its translation: CASTSGTGSYEQYF.

The rearrangement joins TRBV4-1 to TRBJ1-6, with a weak D call TRBD1 (6 bases). V dropped 6 bases and J dropped 1 base, with 22 bases sitting between them. Germline V lookup: CDR1 MGHRA, CDR2 YSYEKL. The CDR3 covers 19 residues. This chain's CDR3 is CASSRSIAGDISYNSPLHF. The CDR3 coding sequence is TGCGCCAGCAGTCGATCCATAGCAGGGGACATTTCCTATAATTCACCCCTCCACTTT.

This chain links TRBV2 with TRBJ1-6; TRBD1 agrees at 7 bases. The V and J ends lost 5 bases and 8 bases, in that order; junction bases with no gene match: 12. In germline, CDR1 is SNHLY, CDR2 FYNNEI. The CDR3 extends over 16 amino acids. The CDR3 DNA sequence: TGTGCCAGCAGTTTCATCCGGGACAGATCTGATTCACCCCTCCACTTT. Residues: CASSFIRDRSDSPLHF.

CDR3 sequence: CASRRWQGQGVPLKDTQYF. The CDR3 nucleotides read TGTGCCAGTAGGCGGTGGCAAGGACAGGGGGTCCCTTTAAAAGATACGCAGTATTTT. This chain uses TRBV19 with TRBJ2-3; 10 nucleotides agree with TRBD1. Germline V gene data show CDR1 as LNHDA and CDR2 as SQIVND (reference sequence). The CDR3 runs to 19 residues. V shed 6 bases and J 5 bases; nucleotides not matched to a gene: 20.

This sequence joins TRBV18 and TRBJ2-2, with D perhaps matching TRBD1 (5 bases). Germline CDR1 KGHSH, CDR2 LQKENI. V lost 5 bases and J lost 6, with 10 bases in between. This CDR3 has 13 amino acids. The CDR3 loop reads CASSMGQAGELFF. The DNA of the CDR3 is TGTGCCAGCTCAATGGGGCAGGCCGGGGAGCTGTTTTTT.

V is TRBV29-1 and J is TRBJ2-7, with 7 bases matching TRBD2. The V gene end was trimmed by 6 bases and the J gene end by 6 bases; junction bases not matched to a gene: 5. The CDR3 spans 11 residues. The germline gives CDR1 SQVTM, CDR2 ANQGSEA. The CDR3 protein is CSVGPGGEQYF. In DNA, the CDR3 is TGCAGCGTCGGCCCGGGGGGCGAGCAGTACTTC.

This clone appeared a single time. V is TRBV28 and J is TRBJ1-2; possibly TRBD1 for D (5 bases). V was shortened by 10 bases and J by 4 bases, with 13 bases between the two germline ends. The length of the CDR3 is 12 residues. CDR1 is MDHEN and CDR2 is SYDVKM in the germline V gene. Written as DNA, the CDR3 is TGTGCCACCGCGGAGGGGCTCTATGGCTACACCTTC. This encodes CATAEGLYGYTF.

The chain links TRBV27 to TRBJ2-7, with a possible D match to TRBD2 (6 bases). The CDR3 covers 14 residues. V was cut by 0 bases and J by 6 bases, with 12 bases left in between. CDR1 is MNHEY and CDR2 is SMNVEV in the germline V gene (reference sequence). The CDR3: CASSLSRGGVEQYF. CDR3 coding DNA: TGTGCCAGCAGTTTATCGAGGGGCGGGGTCGAGCAGTACTTC.

CDR3 residues: CASSPTTGQGAKAFF. CDR3 nucleotides: TGTGCCAGCAGCCCAACAACGGGACAGGGGGCAAAAGCTTTCTTT. J is TRBJ1-1 and V is TRBV3-1 (or the pseudogene TRBV3-2); 12 bases are shared with TRBD1. CDR3 length: 15 residues. V gave up 4 bases and J gave up 9 bases; unmatched junction bases: 9. Germline-derived CDR1 and CDR2 are LGHDT and YNNKEL (reference sequence).

This rearrangement joins TRBV2 to TRBJ2-4, with TRBD1 as a possible D gene (5 bases). The V end was cut by 5 bases, the J end by 0 bases, with 11 bases between. The CDR3 sequence is 15 residues long. CDR1 is SNHLY, CDR2 FYNNEI, per germline. As DNA, the CDR3 is TGTGCCAGCAGTCAGGACACCTTAGCCAAAAACATTCAGTACTTC. Residues: CASSQDTLAKNIQYF.

The gene calls are TRBV11-2 and TRBJ2-3; 12 bases align to TRBD2. With V trimmed by 8 bases and J by 6 bases, 9 bases remained unmatched. Germline values: CDR1 SGHAT, CDR2 FQNNGV. The CDR3 extends over 15 amino acids. The CDR3 nucleotides are TGTGCCAGCGGCAGACTAGCGGGGGCCAGGGATACGCAGTATTTT. It specifies CASGRLAGARDTQYF.

The chain carries TRBV5-1 and TRBJ2-7; possible D gene TRBD2, 6 bases. The CDR3 runs to 12 residues. V was trimmed by 8 bases and J by 6 bases, leaving 15 bases between them. Germline V lookup: CDR1 SGHRS, CDR2 YFSETQ. CDR3 bases: TGCGCCAGTGGGGAGGAGCTAGCCGAGCAGTACTTC. Translating it yields CASGEELAEQYF.

The genes are TRBV7-9 and TRBJ2-1; TRBD2 matches at 9 bases. Germline values: CDR1 SEHNR, CDR2 FQNEAQ (reference sequence). The ends lost 4 bases at V and 9 bases at J; junction bases unmatched: 7. There are 14 residues in the CDR3. CDR3 sequence: CASSSMGGGVEQFF. DNA of the CDR3: TGTGCCAGCAGCTCTATGGGCGGGGGGGTTGAGCAGTTCTTC.

This chain joins TRBV19 and TRBJ1-5, with D possibly being TRBD1 (6 bases). Trimming shortened V by 1 base and J by 3 bases, and 13 bases separated the two germline ends. CDR3 length: 16 residues. Germline CDR1 is LNHDA and CDR2 is SQIVND (reference sequence). CDR3: CASSIAAQGFNQPQHF. The CDR3 DNA sequence: TGTGCCAGTAGTATAGCGGCCCAGGGGTTCAATCAGCCCCAGCATTTT.

The chain links TRBV6-6 to TRBJ1-2, with D maybe TRBD1 (6 bases). CDR3 length equals 15 residues. Trimming took off 6 bases at V and 3 bases at J, with 17 bases between the two ends. The germline V gene has CDR1 MNHNY and CDR2 SVGAGI (reference sequence). CDR3 DNA: TGTGCCAGCAGCGCCGGGACACCTAAAGACTATGGCTACACCTTC. It specifies CASSAGTPKDYGYTF.

The genes are TRBV2 and TRBJ1-2, with D uncertain. V was pared by 6 bases and J by 5 bases, with 13 bases between. Germline lookup yields CDR1 SNHLY and CDR2 FYNNEI. The CDR3 is made up of 13 amino acids. CDR3 sequence reads: CASSPGGEYGYTF. In DNA, the CDR3 is TGTGCCAGCAGCCCCGGCGGAGAATATGGCTACACCTTC.

As regards this clone: Sequence at one end of the junction differs from germline and may be a read error. The chain has TRBV6-1 and TRBJ1-2, with 8 bases aligning to TRBD1. Germline CDR1 MNHNS, CDR2 SASEGT. The CDR3 is 13 amino acids. The CDR3 is CASREGQGGGYTF. The DNA of the CDR3 is TGTGCCAGCAGGGAAGGACAGGGCGGAGGCTACACCTTC.

The rearrangement joins TRBV5-1 to TRBJ2-3; perhaps TRBD2 as D (6 bases). This CDR3 is 16 amino acids long. V was trimmed by 4 bases and J by 0 bases, leaving 15 bases between them. Germline CDR1 reads SGHRS; CDR2 reads YFSETQ. CDR3 nucleotide sequence: TGCGCCAGCAGCCCGGGACTGCATCCTAGCACAGATACGCAGTATTTT. Amino acid sequence: CASSPGLHPSTDTQYF. The full variable domain, rest sourced from reference TRBV5-1 and TRBJ2-3, is KAGVTQTPRYLIKTRGQQVTLSCSPISGHRSVSWYQQTPGQGLQFLFEYFSETQRNKGNFPGRFSGRQFSNSRSEMNVSTLELGDSALYLCASSPGLHPSTDTQYFGPGTRLTVL.

This chain joins TRBV4-2 and TRBJ1-4; unclear D gene. The CDR3 has 15 amino acids. The germline V gene has CDR1 LGHNA and CDR2 YNFKEQ. V lost 0 bases and J 10 bases, leaving 15 bases between the germline ends. The CDR3 region is CASSQDLGREGKLFF. The CDR3 coding sequence is TGTGCCAGCAGCCAAGATCTAGGCCGGGAGGGAAAACTGTTTTTT.

This chain links TRBV5-1 with TRBJ2-3; possible D gene TRBD1, 6 bases. Trimming removed 3 bases at V and 2 bases at J, with 19 bases between. The CDR3 extends over 17 amino acids. Germline CDR1 and CDR2: SGHRS and YFSETQ. The CDR3 DNA reads TGCGCCAGCAGCTCCGGGACATTTGCGCCATCCACAGATACGCAGTATTTT. It translates to CASSSGTFAPSTDTQYF.